This T cell receptor (beta chain) was recovered during a study of OX40 agonist ivuxolimab in advanced cancers. Study-wide results and caveats: Normalized expansion of T-cell clones was also low for some nonresponders.

The CDR3 has 20 amino acids. Trimming took off 0 bases at V and 5 bases at J, with 29 bases between the two ends. The germline V gene has CDR1 SGDLS and CDR2 YYNGEE. Assay used: immunoSEQ multiplex PCR; TCRdb lists only in-frame clones, some missing. The data show some 76,000 clones, over 85% seen once. As regards this clone: The antigen remains undetermined.

V is TRBV9 and J is TRBJ2-5, with D perhaps assigned TRBD1 or TRBD2 (6 bases each). The clonotype originates from an adult with an advanced solid tumor such as melanoma, head and neck, liver or kidney cancer. Sequenced material: CD4+ or CD8+ T cells sorted from blood, taken in a trial of the OX40 agonist ivuxolimab. CDR3: CASSVGSGFGPGALGETQYF. CDR3 in DNA: TGTGCCAGCAGCGTAGGGTCAGGGTTCGGGCCGGGGGCGCTTGGGGAGACCCAGTACTTC.